Below, 17 T cell receptor beta chains from the same sample are listed, as sequenced in a study of T cells in Graves' hyperthyroidism and ophthalmopathy. RNA transcripts provided the source from which TCR beta CDR3 regions were amplified. The HTBI primer set drove a first-round RT-PCR of the TCR CDR3. TCRdb redid the calling of the multiplex PCR reads with MiXCR, one entry per CDR3 protein. The sample yields around 720,000 distinct CDR3 sequences, approximately 40% seen once. Source material: blood. All receptors come from a woman in her thirties or forties with Graves' hyperthyroidism.

In its sample, this clonotype was seen a few times. The genes are TRBV9 and TRBJ1-1; the D is unclear. This CDR3 spans 13 amino acids. V was pared by 2 bases and J by 2 bases, with 7 bases between. The germline V gene encodes CDR1 SGDLS and CDR2 YYNGEE. This CDR3 is CASSVFLNTEAFF. The CDR3 bases are TGTGCCAGCAGCGTCTTTCTTAACACTGAAGCTTTCTTT. Based on the CDR3 plus reference TRBV9 and TRBJ1-1, the full variable domain is DSGVTQTPKHLITATGQRVTLRCSPRSGDLSVYWYQQSLDQGLQFLIQYYNGEERAKGNILERFSAQQFPDLHSELNLSSLELGDSALYFCASSVFLNTEAFFGQGTRLTVV.

This clonotype was recorded at least ten times. The CDR3 DNA reads TGTGCCAGCACTGTTACAGCGAACACTGAAGCTTTCTTT. Its protein is CASTVTANTEAFF. The chain carries TRBV2 and TRBJ1-1; D gene uncertain. Germline V lookup: CDR1 SNHLY, CDR2 FYNNEI. Trimming shortened V by 7 bases and J by 1 base, and 10 bases separated the two germline ends. The CDR3 has 13 residues.

V usage is TRBV28 and J usage is TRBJ1-2; maybe TRBD1 (5 bases). Between the trimmed V and J ends, which lost 9 bases and 2 bases, there was a span of 10 bases. CDR1 and CDR2 from the germline V gene are MDHEN and SYDVKM. The CDR3 has 12 residues. In DNA, the CDR3 is TGTGCCAGTACAGGATTCAACTATGGCTACACCTTC. It yields the protein CASTGFNYGYTF.

V and J are TRBV10-3 and TRBJ1-5, with TRBD1 matching 9 bases. The germline V gene encodes CDR1 ENHRY and CDR2 SYGVKD. This CDR3 is 15 amino acids long. V gave up 6 bases and J gave up 6 bases; unmatched junction bases: 9. The CDR3, as DNA: TGTGCCATCAGACCGGGACAGGGAGTCACTCAGCCCCAGCATTTT. Protein: CAIRPGQGVTQPQHF.

This sequence joins TRBV6-1 and TRBJ2-5; TRBD2 agrees at 7 bases. Trimming removed 8 bases from V and 3 bases from J; junction bases left unmatched: 15. The CDR3 totals 16 residues. Germline V gene sequence: CDR1 MNHNS, CDR2 SASEGT. CDR3 sequence reads: CASSVGGRGTKETQYF. The CDR3 coding sequence is TGTGCCAGCTCGGTGGGAGGGCGGGGGACCAAAGAGACCCAGTACTTC.

This clonotype was seen more than once but under ten times. The CDR3 nucleotides read TGTGCCTCTCCGTTCCTTGATACGCAGTATTTT. Translating it yields CASPFLDTQYF. J is TRBJ2-3 and V is TRBV24-1; D not resolved. Germline V gene lookup returns CDR1 KGHDR and CDR2 SFDVKD. Deletions cut 12 bases from V and 6 bases from J, with 12 bases between. The CDR3 covers 11 residues.

This clonotype was recorded at least ten times. The chain couples TRBV7-9 to TRBJ2-7, with D tentatively TRBD1 (6 bases). Germline V gene lookup returns CDR1 SEHNR and CDR2 FQNEAQ (reference sequence). There are 14 residues in the CDR3. Between the trimmed V and J ends, which lost 5 bases and 2 bases, there was a span of 13 bases. The CDR3 DNA is TGTGCCAGCAGCATGACAGGTGAGGCCTACGAGCAGTACTTC. This codes for CASSMTGEAYEQYF.

Remarks on this clonotype: A single base separates this from a much larger clone, so it may be a read error. Given the absence of the conserved phenylalanine or tryptophan at the CDR3 end, a read error is likely. The chain combines TRBV19 with TRBJ1-1; a weak D match, TRBD1 (5 bases). Trimming removed 7 bases from V and 1 base from J, with 16 bases in between. Per the germline V gene, CDR1 is LNHDA and CDR2 is SQIVND (reference sequence). The CDR3 sequence is 15 residues long. The CDR3 loop is CASMTLGLKNTEAFS. The DNA of the CDR3 is TGTGCCAGTATGACGCTGGGGCTGAAGAACACTGAAGCTTTCTCT.

This chain uses TRBV2 with TRBJ2-2; D possibly corresponds to TRBD2 (6 bases). This CDR3 is built from 16 residues. Trimming cost V 6 bases and J 1 base, with 15 bases left between them. Germline loops: CDR1 SNHLY, CDR2 FYNNEI. The CDR3 nucleotides are TGTGCCAGCAGGGTAGGACTGGGGGGGAACACCGGGGAGCTGTTTTTT. This encodes CASRVGLGGNTGELFF.

There are many counts of this clonotype. V is TRBV24-1 and J is TRBJ2-7, with D possibly matching TRBD1 (6 bases). Trimming cost V 2 bases and J 7 bases, with 14 bases left between them. Germline V CDR1 and CDR2: KGHDR, SFDVKD. The CDR3 totals 14 residues. The CDR3 reads CATSDSYRVWEQYF. The CDR3 DNA reads as TGTGCCACCAGTGATTCATACAGGGTTTGGGAGCAGTACTTC.

Points on this clonotype: This may stem from a read error, because a much larger clone lies one nucleotide away. The CDR3 end shows no conserved phenylalanine or tryptophan, and so a read error is likely. J is TRBJ2-5 and V is TRBV12-3 or TRBV12-4; D remains unclear. Trimming removed 7 bases at V and 1 base at J, with 10 bases between. The CDR3 totals 13 residues. Here the CDR3 DNA reads TGTGCCAGCAATTGGCAGGTCCAAGAGACCCAGTACCTC. Translation: CASNWQVQETQYL.

This clonotype occurred many times. The rearrangement links TRBV25-1 to TRBJ2-7; TRBD2 might be the D (5 bases). Germline lookup yields CDR1 MGHDK and CDR2 SYGVNS. V was shortened by 4 bases and J by 2 bases, with 18 bases between the two germline ends. This CDR3 has 16 residues. This chain's CDR3 is CASSARTEGRTYEQYF. CDR3 DNA sequence: TGTGCCAGCAGTGCTCGGACCGAGGGCAGAACCTACGAGCAGTACTTC.

The V gene is TRBV29-1, the J gene TRBJ2-3; no reliable D call. CDR1 and CDR2 (germline): SQVTM, ANQGSEA. CDR3 length: 16 amino acids. V was clipped by 0 bases and J by 6 bases, with 19 bases between them. CDR3 sequence (DNA): TGCAGCGTTGAAGATGGCCAGGCCGCCCTCACCGATACGCAGTATTTT. It specifies CSVEDGQAALTDTQYF.

This clonotype was counted only a few times. This chain connects TRBV6-5 to TRBJ1-1; TRBD1 matches 7 bases. V shed 8 bases, J shed 4 bases, and the junction held 10 bases outside the gene matches. Germline V gene sequence: CDR1 MNHEY, CDR2 SVGAGI. This CDR3 has 14 residues. The CDR3 here is CASVRDSSSTEAFF. The CDR3 region has the DNA TGTGCCAGCGTCCGGGACAGCTCCTCCACTGAAGCTTTCTTT.

This clonotype came up a few times. The chain is built from TRBV6-5 and TRBJ1-2; possibly TRBD1 for D (6 bases). The germline gives CDR1 MNHEY, CDR2 SVGAGI. The CDR3 totals 15 residues. Trimming stripped 0 bases from V and 4 bases from J, with 12 bases between. The CDR3 region has the DNA TGTGCCAGCAGTTACTCCCGGGACATGGGCTATGGCTACACCTTC. It translates to CASSYSRDMGYGYTF.

The chain couples TRBV20-1 to TRBJ1-4; TRBD1 matches at 8 bases. The CDR3 extends over 16 amino acids. Germline lookup yields CDR1 DFQATT and CDR2 SNEGSKA (reference sequence). With V trimmed by 1 base and J by 1 base, 5 bases remained unmatched. This chain's CDR3 is CSARVNRGETNEKLFF. In nucleotides, the CDR3 is TGCAGTGCTAGAGTTAACAGGGGGGAAACTAATGAAAAACTGTTTTTT.

The chain employs TRBV11-1 and TRBJ2-7; 9 bases match TRBD2. Germline V gene sequence: CDR1 SGHAT, CDR2 FQDESV (reference sequence). The length of the CDR3 is 14 residues. Trimming removed 5 bases from V and 6 bases from J; junction bases left unmatched: 8. The CDR3 loop is CASSVSGRSGEQYF. The CDR3 nucleotides are TGTGCCAGCAGCGTTAGCGGGAGATCTGGCGAGCAGTACTTC. Full variable domain (remainder filled in from reference TRBV11-1 and TRBJ2-7): EAEVAQSPRYKITEKSQAVAFWCDPISGHATLYWYRQILGQGPELLVQFQDESVVDDSQLPKDRFSAERLKGVDSTLKIQPAELGDSAMYLCASSVSGRSGEQYFGPGTRLTVT.